These 25 T cell receptor beta chains originate from one sample sequenced in a study of response to subunit inactivated influenza vaccine. TCRdb passed the RT-PCR reads through MiXCR, listing each CDR3 protein once. The table shows roughly 170,000 distinct CDR3 sequences, with around 9% occurring only once. The sample here was non-naive T cells sorted from PBMCs, taken on the day of vaccination. The receptors shown here come from a man aged 50-60 years who received an inactivated influenza vaccine.

This clonotype has a handful of counts. The chain joins TRBV20-1 to TRBJ1-1, with D unresolved. Trimming pared 2 bases from V and 11 bases from J, leaving 12 bases between. Germline lookup yields CDR1 DFQATT and CDR2 SNEGSKA (reference sequence). The CDR3 length is 11 residues. CDR3 DNA: TGCAGTGCTAGACCAACCTTGGGGGCTTTCTTT. It translates to CSARPTLGAFF.

This rearrangement joins TRBV5-4 to TRBJ1-4, with 9 bases that match TRBD1. V lost 4 bases to trimming and J lost 8 bases; unmatched junction nucleotides: 3. This CDR3 has 13 amino acids. Germline V CDR1 and CDR2: SGHNT, YYREEE (reference sequence). The CDR3 here is CASSEDRGEKLFF. The CDR3, as DNA: TGTGCCAGCAGCGAGGACAGGGGAGAAAAACTGTTTTTT.

The chain joins TRBV4-1 to TRBJ1-5, with 8 positions matching TRBD1. Trimming removed 4 bases from V and 1 base from J; junction bases left unmatched: 3. From germline, CDR1 is MGHRA and CDR2 YSYEKL. The CDR3 extends over 15 amino acids. Written as DNA, the CDR3 is TGCGCCAGCAGCCGCCAGGGGGCGAGCAATCAGCCCCAGCATTTT. Amino acids: CASSRQGASNQPQHF.

The rearrangement links TRBV20-1 to TRBJ2-3; the D is unclear. The ends were cut back, 1 base at V and 2 bases at J, with 10 bases in the middle. The germline V gene has CDR1 DFQATT and CDR2 SNEGSKA (reference sequence). The CDR3 loop spans 14 amino acids. The CDR3 here is CSARVGGYTDTQYF. Here the CDR3 DNA reads TGCAGTGCTAGAGTCGGCGGATACACAGATACGCAGTATTTT.

There are a few counts of this clonotype. The J gene is TRBJ1-2, the V gene TRBV4-2, with TRBD1 as a possible D gene (5 bases). CDR1 is LGHNA, CDR2 YNFKEQ, per germline. With 0 bases removed from V and 0 bases from J, the gap between germline ends came to 11 bases. The CDR3 runs to 16 residues. CDR3 loop: CASSQDGGSTNYGYTF. The CDR3 DNA sequence: TGTGCCAGCAGCCAAGACGGGGGTTCTACTAACTATGGCTACACCTTC.

The chain has TRBV20-1 and TRBJ1-3, with a weak D call TRBD1 (6 bases). The germline V gene has CDR1 DFQATT and CDR2 SNEGSKA (reference sequence). V was clipped by 6 bases and J by 0 bases, with 12 bases between them. The CDR3 extends over 14 amino acids. Here the CDR3 reads CSALRGGSGNTIYF. CDR3 coding DNA: TGCAGTGCCTTGAGAGGGGGCTCTGGAAACACCATATATTTT.

This clonotype was seen a handful of times. A junction boundary mismatches the germline segment, possibly from a read error. J is TRBJ2-7 and V is TRBV29-1, with 9 bases identical to TRBD1. The germline gives CDR1 SQVTM, CDR2 ANQGSEA. This CDR3 is 13 amino acids long. The CDR3 DNA reads as TGCAGCGCCTTAAGGACAGGGGCAAATCTCCCAGACTTC. Translating gives CSALRTGANLPDF.

The J gene is TRBJ1-1, the V gene TRBV12-3 or TRBV12-4; 7 bases align to TRBD1. The J segment lost 5 bases and the V segment lost 5 bases, leaving 5 bases of the junction unmatched. This CDR3 comprises 13 residues. For the CDR3, the DNA is TGTGCCAGCAGTACAGGGGTGGGTACTGAAGCTTTCTTT. It specifies CASSTGVGTEAFF.

This clonotype appeared many times. The chain has TRBV3-1 and TRBJ2-4, with a tentative D call TRBD2 (5 bases). The ends were cut back, 1 base at V and 0 bases at J, with 13 bases in the middle. Germline loops: CDR1 LGHDT, CDR2 YNNKEL (reference sequence). This CDR3 spans 17 amino acids. CDR3: CASSQALERLAKNIQYF. The CDR3 DNA reads as TGTGCCAGCAGCCAAGCCCTGGAGCGGTTAGCCAAAAACATTCAGTACTTC.

This clonotype was counted at least ten times. The chain employs TRBV29-1 and TRBJ2-5, with TRBD1 as a possible D gene (5 bases). Looked up from germline, CDR1 is SQVTM and CDR2 is ANQGSEA. This CDR3 contains 11 residues. V shed 6 bases and J shed 5 bases, with 10 bases lying between them. The CDR3 is CSVQGHETQYF. The CDR3 region has the DNA TGCAGCGTCCAGGGCCACGAGACCCAGTACTTC.

This chain joins TRBV7-2 and TRBJ2-5; D remains unclear. The CDR3 is 13 residues long. The V gene's germline CDR1 is SGHTA and CDR2 FQGNSA. Trimming pared 0 bases from V and 3 bases from J, leaving 5 bases between. The DNA for the CDR3 is TGTGCCAGCAGCTTAGCACAAGAAGAGACCCAGTACTTC. Protein sequence: CASSLAQEETQYF.

In its sample, this clonotype was seen many times. The chain couples TRBV12-3 or TRBV12-4 to TRBJ2-1; tentative D call: TRBD2 (6 bases). The CDR3 has 13 amino acids. The V end was cut by 5 bases, the J end by 9 bases, with 14 bases between. The CDR3 sequence is CASSPQLATEQFF. The CDR3 nucleotides read TGTGCCAGCAGTCCACAACTAGCTACTGAGCAGTTCTTC.

The sample holds many counts of this clonotype. The chain carries TRBV5-1 and TRBJ1-6, with 9 bases lining up with TRBD1. With V trimmed by 4 bases and J by 5 bases, 7 bases remained unmatched. CDR1 and CDR2 from the germline V gene are SGHRS and YFSETQ. The length of the CDR3 is 16 residues. The DNA of the CDR3 is TGCGCCAGCAGCCGGGACAGGGTCGAAAATAATTCACCCCTCCACTTT. Its protein product is CASSRDRVENNSPLHF.

This chain connects TRBV6-1 to TRBJ1-5; D is possibly TRBD1 (6 bases). CDR3 length equals 14 residues. V lost 6 bases and J lost 0, with 9 bases in between. Germline assignment: CDR1 MNHNS and CDR2 SASEGT. The DNA of the CDR3 is TGTGCCAGCAGACAGGGAATTAGCAATCAGCCCCAGCATTTT. Its translation: CASRQGISNQPQHF.

The chain combines TRBV7-3 with TRBJ2-3; D possibly corresponds to TRBD2 (5 bases). Germline V lookup: CDR1 SGHTA, CDR2 FQGTGA. CDR3 length equals 14 residues. V lost 5 bases, J lost 2 bases, and 11 bases lay in between. CDR3 protein: CASSPGLATDTQYF. DNA for the CDR3: TGTGCCAGCAGCCCTGGACTCGCCACAGATACGCAGTATTTT.

This clonotype has just a few counts. V gene TRBV7-9 combines with J gene TRBJ2-2; D is possibly TRBD1 or TRBD2 (6 bases each). Deletions cut 6 bases from V and 6 bases from J, with 14 bases between. The CDR3 loop spans 14 amino acids. The V gene's germline CDR1 is SEHNR and CDR2 FQNEAQ (reference sequence). The CDR3 is CASRPRGLSGELFF. The CDR3 DNA follows: TGTGCCAGCAGGCCCCGGGGGCTATCCGGGGAGCTGTTTTTT.

V usage is TRBV20-1 and J usage is TRBJ2-5, with TRBD2 identical over 10 bases. Losses at the gene ends were 3 bases for V and 1 base for J; bases not matched to a gene: 14. Looked up from germline, CDR1 is DFQATT and CDR2 is SNEGSKA (reference sequence). The CDR3 runs to 18 residues. CDR3 protein: CSARPFSGRGGSQETQYF. The CDR3 DNA follows: TGCAGTGCTAGGCCCTTCAGCGGGAGGGGGGGTAGCCAAGAGACCCAGTACTTC.

This clonotype was detected ten times or more. This chain uses TRBV5-1 with TRBJ2-2, with D tentatively TRBD2 (5 bases). With 1 base removed from V and 0 bases from J, the gap between germline ends came to 10 bases. In germline, CDR1 is SGHRS, CDR2 YFSETQ. The CDR3 has 16 amino acids. The CDR3 DNA reads TGCGCCAGCAGCTTGAGACTAACCGCGAACACCGGGGAGCTGTTTTTT. As protein: CASSLRLTANTGELFF.

In this sample, this clonotype turned up many times. The V gene is TRBV7-9, the J gene TRBJ2-1, with D perhaps matching TRBD1 (5 bases). The CDR3 contains 14 residues. V lost 4 bases and J lost 6, with 13 bases in between. Germline V gives CDR1 SEHNR, CDR2 FQNEAQ (reference sequence). Written as DNA, the CDR3 is TGTGCCAGCAGCTCCCGTGCCAGGGTCAATGAGCAGTTCTTC. As protein: CASSSRARVNEQFF.

This clonotype showed up many times. The chain is built from TRBV4-3 and TRBJ1-2; maybe TRBD1 (6 bases). Germline lookup yields CDR1 LGHNA and CDR2 YSLEER. CDR3 length: 14 residues. The V and J ends lost 0 bases and 8 bases respectively, with 13 bases between them. The CDR3: CASSQDWQGSGYTF. CDR3 nucleotide sequence: TGCGCCAGCAGCCAAGACTGGCAGGGGAGCGGCTACACCTTC.

This clonotype appeared a few times. This chain connects TRBV7-9 to TRBJ1-1; D uncertain. Germline CDR1 is SEHNR and CDR2 is FQNEAQ (reference sequence). CDR3 size: 16 residues. The V end was cut by 8 bases, the J end by 0 bases, with 19 bases between. CDR3 in DNA: TGTGCCAGCTGCCGAGACCATCCACTTATGAACACTGAAGCTTTCTTT. Translation: CASCRDHPLMNTEAFF.

This clonotype was found a few times. V gene TRBV6-1 combines with J gene TRBJ1-2; the match to TRBD1 covers 9 bases. This CDR3 is built from 14 residues. V dropped 6 bases and J dropped 7; count of bases not matched to a gene: 9. CDR1 MNHNS and CDR2 SASEGT come from the germline V gene. The CDR3 DNA follows: TGTGCCAGCAGCAAAGGGACAGGGTCGTTTGGCTACACCTTC. Its protein product is CASSKGTGSFGYTF.

This clonotype has at least ten counts. The chain employs TRBV2 and TRBJ2-3; D unclear. The ends were cut back, 4 bases at V and 2 bases at J, with 10 bases in the middle. The CDR3 is 14 amino acids. Per the germline V gene, CDR1 is SNHLY and CDR2 is FYNNEI. CDR3 residues: CASSVRGDTDTQYF. The CDR3 bases are TGTGCCAGCAGTGTTCGAGGAGACACAGATACGCAGTATTTT.

This clonotype was counted ten times or more. The chain couples TRBV28 to TRBJ2-7; unclear D gene. The germline V and J ends were trimmed by 4 bases and 2 bases, with 15 bases remaining between them. The CDR3 has 15 residues. From germline, CDR1 is MDHEN and CDR2 SYDVKM. The CDR3 region is CASSSYSGSPYEQYF. In nucleotides, the CDR3 is TGTGCCAGCAGTTCGTACAGTGGATCCCCCTACGAGCAGTACTTC. Variable domain in full (rest from reference TRBV28 and TRBJ2-7): DVKVTQSSRYLVKRTGEKVFLECVQDMDHENMFWYRQDPGLGLRLIYFSYDVKMKEKGDIPEGYSVSREKKERFSLILESASTNQTSMYLCASSSYSGSPYEQYFGPGTRLTVT.

Many counts were recorded for this clonotype. The rearrangement uses TRBV7-2 and TRBJ2-7, with D perhaps TRBD1 or TRBD2 (6 bases each). Trimming left V 3 bases short and J 0 bases short, with 12 bases between. This CDR3 region has 15 residues. In germline, CDR1 is SGHTA, CDR2 FQGNSA. The chain's CDR3 is CASSFRGDNSYEQYF. CDR3 nucleotides: TGTGCCAGCAGCTTCCGCGGGGACAACTCCTACGAGCAGTACTTC.